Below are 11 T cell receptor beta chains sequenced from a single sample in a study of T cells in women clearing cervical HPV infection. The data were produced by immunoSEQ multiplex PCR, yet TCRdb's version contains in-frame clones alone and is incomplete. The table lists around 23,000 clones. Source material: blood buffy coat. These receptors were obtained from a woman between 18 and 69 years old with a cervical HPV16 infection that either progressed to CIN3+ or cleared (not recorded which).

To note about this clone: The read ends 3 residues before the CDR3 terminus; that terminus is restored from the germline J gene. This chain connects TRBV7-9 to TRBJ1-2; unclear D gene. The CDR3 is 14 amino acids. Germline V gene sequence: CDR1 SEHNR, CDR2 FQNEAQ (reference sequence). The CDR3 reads CADNNEDFTDTYTF. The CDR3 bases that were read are TGTGCCGACAACAATGAGGACTTCACAGATACC. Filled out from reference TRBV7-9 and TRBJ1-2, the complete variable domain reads DTGVSQNPRHKITKRGQNVTFRCDPISEHNRLYWYRQTLGQGPEFLTYFQNEAQLEKSRLLSDRFSAERPKGSFSTLEIQRTEQGDSAMYLCADNNEDFTDTYTFGSGTRLTVV.

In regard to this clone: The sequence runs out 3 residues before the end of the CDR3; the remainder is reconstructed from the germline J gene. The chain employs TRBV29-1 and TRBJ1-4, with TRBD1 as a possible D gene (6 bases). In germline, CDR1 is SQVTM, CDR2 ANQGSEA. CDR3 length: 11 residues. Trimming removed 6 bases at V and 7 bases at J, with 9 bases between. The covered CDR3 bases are TGCAGCGTAGGGGGAGGTGAAAAA. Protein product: CSVGGGEK. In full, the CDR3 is CSVGGGEKLFF.

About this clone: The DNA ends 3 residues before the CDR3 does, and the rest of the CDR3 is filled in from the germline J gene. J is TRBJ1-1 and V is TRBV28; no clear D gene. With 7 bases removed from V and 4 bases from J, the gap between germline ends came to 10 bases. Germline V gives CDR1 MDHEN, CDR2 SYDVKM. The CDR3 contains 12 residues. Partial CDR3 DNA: TGTGCCAGCACCCCAACGGGCACTGAA. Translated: CASTPTGTE. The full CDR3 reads CASTPTGTEAFF.

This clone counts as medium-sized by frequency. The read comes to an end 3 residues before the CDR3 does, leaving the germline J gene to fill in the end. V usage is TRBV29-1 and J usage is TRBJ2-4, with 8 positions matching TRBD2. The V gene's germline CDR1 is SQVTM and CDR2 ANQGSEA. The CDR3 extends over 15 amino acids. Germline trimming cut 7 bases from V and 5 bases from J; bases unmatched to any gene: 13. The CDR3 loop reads CSATLSGSSQNIQYF. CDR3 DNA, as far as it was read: TGCAGCGCTACATTAAGCGGGAGTTCTCAAAACATT.

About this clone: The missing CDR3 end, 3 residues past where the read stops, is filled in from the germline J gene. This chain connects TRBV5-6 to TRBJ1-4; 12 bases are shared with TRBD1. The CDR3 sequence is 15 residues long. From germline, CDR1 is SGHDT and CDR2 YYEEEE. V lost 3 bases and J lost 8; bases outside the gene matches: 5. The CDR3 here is CASSWGQGAEEKLFF. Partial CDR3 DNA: TGTGCCAGCAGCTGGGGACAGGGGGCTGAAGAAAAA.

The CDR3 loop reads CASSLRAGDGEQYF. The DNA read from the CDR3 is TGTGCCAGCAGCTTGCGCGCGGGGGATGGCGAG. This chain links TRBV7-9 with TRBJ2-7, with 7 nucleotides matching TRBD2. The read gets to within 3 residues of the CDR3 end, and the germline J gene fills in the rest. Looked up from germline, CDR1 is SEHNR and CDR2 is FQNEAQ (reference sequence). V dropped 3 bases and J dropped 6; count of bases not matched to a gene: 8. CDR3 length: 14 residues. The whole variable domain, filled in from reference TRBV7-9 and TRBJ2-7, reads DTGVSQNPRHKITKRGQNVTFRCDPISEHNRLYWYRQTLGQGPEFLTYFQNEAQLEKSRLLSDRFSAERPKGSFSTLEIQRTEQGDSAMYLCASSLRAGDGEQYFGPGTRLTVT.

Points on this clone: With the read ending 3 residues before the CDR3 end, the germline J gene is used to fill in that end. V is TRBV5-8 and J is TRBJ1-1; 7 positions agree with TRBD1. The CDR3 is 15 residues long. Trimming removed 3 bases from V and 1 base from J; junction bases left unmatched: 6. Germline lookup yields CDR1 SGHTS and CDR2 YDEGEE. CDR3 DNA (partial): TGTGCCAGCAGCTGGACAGGCCATTCGAACACTGAA. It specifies CASSWTGHSNTE. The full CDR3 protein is CASSWTGHSNTEAFF.

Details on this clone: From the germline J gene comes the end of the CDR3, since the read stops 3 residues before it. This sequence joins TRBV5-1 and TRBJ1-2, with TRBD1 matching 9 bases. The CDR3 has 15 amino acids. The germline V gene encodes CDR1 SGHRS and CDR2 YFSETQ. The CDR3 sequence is CASSPGQGTPHTYTF. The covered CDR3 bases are TGCGCCAGCAGCCCCGGACAGGGGACCCCTCATACC.

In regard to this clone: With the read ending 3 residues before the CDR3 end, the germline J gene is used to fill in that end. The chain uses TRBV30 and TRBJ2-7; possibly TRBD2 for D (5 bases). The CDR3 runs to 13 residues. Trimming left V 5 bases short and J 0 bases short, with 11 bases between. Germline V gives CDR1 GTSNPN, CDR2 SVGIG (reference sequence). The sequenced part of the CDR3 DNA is TGTGCCTGGGGACTGTTCAGCTCCTACGAG. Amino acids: CAWGLFSSYE. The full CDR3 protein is CAWGLFSSYEQYF.

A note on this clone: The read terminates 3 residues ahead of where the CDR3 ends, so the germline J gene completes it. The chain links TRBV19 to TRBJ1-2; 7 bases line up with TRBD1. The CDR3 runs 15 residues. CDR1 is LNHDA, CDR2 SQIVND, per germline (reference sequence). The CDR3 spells CASSPGDSSTDTYTF. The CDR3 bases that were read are TGTGCCAGTAGTCCTGGGGACAGCAGCACAGATACC.

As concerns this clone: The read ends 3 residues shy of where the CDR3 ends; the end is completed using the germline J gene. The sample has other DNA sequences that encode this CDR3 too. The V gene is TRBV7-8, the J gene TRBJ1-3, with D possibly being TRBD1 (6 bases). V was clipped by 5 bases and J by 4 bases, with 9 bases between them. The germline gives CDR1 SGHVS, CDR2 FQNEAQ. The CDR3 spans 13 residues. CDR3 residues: CASSGGQGNTIYF. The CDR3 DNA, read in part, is TGTGCCAGCAGCGGTGGACAGGGAAACACC.